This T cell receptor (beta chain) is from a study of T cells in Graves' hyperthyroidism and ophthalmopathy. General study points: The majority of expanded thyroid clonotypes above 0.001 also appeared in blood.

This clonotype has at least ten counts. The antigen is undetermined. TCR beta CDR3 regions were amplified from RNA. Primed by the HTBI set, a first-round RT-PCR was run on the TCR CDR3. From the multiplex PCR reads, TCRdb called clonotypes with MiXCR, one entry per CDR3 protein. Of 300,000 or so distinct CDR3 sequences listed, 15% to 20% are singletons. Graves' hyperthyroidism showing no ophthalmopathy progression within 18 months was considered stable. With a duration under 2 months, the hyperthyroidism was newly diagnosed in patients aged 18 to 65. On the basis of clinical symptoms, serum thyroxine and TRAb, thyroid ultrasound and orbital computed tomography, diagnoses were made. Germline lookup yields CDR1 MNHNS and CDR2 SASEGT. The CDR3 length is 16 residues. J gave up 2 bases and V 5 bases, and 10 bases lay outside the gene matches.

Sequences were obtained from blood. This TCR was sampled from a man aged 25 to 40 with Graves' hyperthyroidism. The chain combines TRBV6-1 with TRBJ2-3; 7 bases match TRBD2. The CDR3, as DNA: TGTGCCAGCAGTTCCTGGACTAGTTCTCTCACAGATACGCAGTATTTT. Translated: CASSSWTSSLTDTQYF.